This T cell receptor (beta chain) appears in the sequencing data of a study of shared clonotypes between healthy human individuals. Overall study context: Three plates were used per donor for CD4 naive, three for CD4 memory, two for CD8 naive and one for CD8 memory.

Study conclusions and caveats: Generation probabilities were higher for clonotypes shared across all four sorted-subset donors than for unshared ones.

For every subset, genomic DNA was evenly distributed across several immunoSEQ plates. Profiled with immunoSEQ multiplex PCR; TCRdb holds only in-frame clones, not every one. The sample gives about 1 million clones, about 80% of which show up once; roughly 1.4% is in the top ten. Regarding this clone: What it recognizes is unknown.

This CDR3 is 12 amino acids long. Germline lookup yields CDR1 MDHEN and CDR2 SYDVKM. Negatively enriched CD4+ T cells were divided by CD45RA into naive and memory. The chain carries TRBV28 and TRBJ1-3; D might be TRBD1 (6 bases). This TCR was sampled from a young man in good health. The material sequenced was memory CD4+ T cells sorted from blood. The subset was: CD45RA-negative fraction. The CDR3 is CGAGGHGNTIYF. The DNA of the CDR3 is TGTGGAGCCGGGGGGCACGGAAACACCATATATTTT.